These T cell receptor beta chains were read from a single sample in a study of identical twins. TCRdb processed the 5' RACE reads anew with MiXCR; each CDR3 protein has one entry. The sample lists 200,000 to 250,000 distinct CDR3 sequences; more than 13% were seen once. Sequenced material: memory (CD45RO+) T cells sorted from blood. The receptors shown here come from a woman under 30 in good health. Both conserved end residues are part of each CDR3. Fields, in order: clone size, CDR3 length, V gene, D gene, J gene, CDR3 protein, CDR3 DNA. The D gene is left open where the match is weak. Clone size is not always given. Where it is, it says once, few, many or a class for expanded clones.

abundance: .; len: 16; v_gene: TRBV28; d_gene: TRBD2; j_gene: TRBJ2-3; CDR3aa: CASSSTSGSATDTQYF; CDR3nt: TGTGCCAGCAGCTCGACTAGCGGGAGTGCCACAGATACGCAGTATTTT
abundance: many; len: 15; v_gene: TRBV30; d_gene: .; j_gene: TRBJ2-2; CDR3aa: CAWSGSGALSGELFF; CDR3nt: TGTGCCTGGAGTGGAAGTGGGGCCCTTAGTGGGGAGCTGTTTTTT
abundance: many; len: 16; v_gene: TRBV5-1; d_gene: TRBD2; j_gene: TRBJ2-3; CDR3aa: CASSLEAGARGNTQYF; CDR3nt: TGCGCCAGCAGCTTGGAGGCGGGAGCAAGAGGGAATACGCAGTATTTT
abundance: many; len: 12; v_gene: TRBV12-3/TRBV12-4; d_gene: TRBD1; j_gene: TRBJ1-2; CDR3aa: CASTPQGNGYTF; CDR3nt: TGTGCCAGCACCCCACAGGGGAATGGCTACACCTTC
abundance: once; len: 15; v_gene: TRBV5-1; d_gene: TRBD2; j_gene: TRBJ2-2; CDR3aa: CASSPSGKNTGELFF; CDR3nt: TGCGCCAGCAGCCCTAGCGGGAAGAACACCGGGGAGCTGTTTTTT
abundance: .; len: 16; v_gene: TRBV7-3; d_gene: .; j_gene: TRBJ2-6; CDR3aa: CASSLRRSSGANVLTF; CDR3nt: TGTGCCAGCAGCTTAAGACGGAGCTCTGGGGCCAACGTCCTGACTTTC
abundance: .; len: 13; v_gene: TRBV20-1; d_gene: .; j_gene: TRBJ1-3; CDR3aa: CSAPWTDRNTIYF; CDR3nt: TGCAGTGCTCCCTGGACAGATAGAAACACCATATATTTT
abundance: many; len: 17; v_gene: TRBV20-1; d_gene: TRBD2; j_gene: TRBJ2-1; CDR3aa: CSARDRSGGARASEQFF; CDR3nt: TGCAGTGCTAGAGATAGGAGCGGGGGGGCCCGGGCGAGTGAGCAGTTCTTC
abundance: .; len: 12; v_gene: TRBV11-2; d_gene: .; j_gene: TRBJ2-3; CDR3aa: CASRGPADTQYF; CDR3nt: TGTGCCAGCCGGGGGCCCGCAGATACGCAGTATTTT
abundance: few; len: 13; v_gene: TRBV6-1; d_gene: .; j_gene: TRBJ1-2; CDR3aa: CASRPPGAYGYTF; CDR3nt: TGTGCCAGCAGACCCCCGGGGGCCTATGGCTACACCTTC
abundance: .; len: 11; v_gene: TRBV6-2/TRBV6-3; d_gene: .; j_gene: TRBJ2-3; CDR3aa: CASSYGEVQLF; CDR3nt: TGTGCCAGCAGTTACGGGGAAGTACAGCTTTTT
abundance: .; len: 14; v_gene: TRBV6-1; d_gene: .; j_gene: TRBJ2-5; CDR3aa: CAGLYRVGEETQYF; CDR3nt: TGTGCCGGACTGTACAGGGTGGGGGAAGAGACCCAGTACTTC
abundance: few; len: 11; v_gene: TRBV2; d_gene: .; j_gene: TRBJ2-3; CDR3aa: CAGSSTDTQYF; CDR3nt: TGTGCCGGATCTAGCACAGATACGCAGTATTTT
abundance: few; len: 12; v_gene: TRBV20-1; d_gene: .; j_gene: TRBJ2-1; CDR3aa: CSARDHYNEQFF; CDR3nt: TGCAGTGCTAGAGATCACTACAATGAGCAGTTCTTC
abundance: many; len: 16; v_gene: TRBV5-1; d_gene: TRBD2; j_gene: TRBJ2-2; CDR3aa: CASSLCAGECTGELFF; CDR3nt: TGCGCCAGCAGCTTGTGTGCGGGAGAATGTACCGGGGAGCTGTTTTTT
abundance: .; len: 15; v_gene: TRBV2; d_gene: TRBD2; j_gene: TRBJ2-5; CDR3aa: CASSGSGALSETQYF; CDR3nt: TGTGCCAGCAGTGGTAGCGGGGCCCTTTCGGAGACCCAGTACTTC
abundance: few; len: 16; v_gene: TRBV19; d_gene: .; j_gene: TRBJ2-1; CDR3aa: CASSIAPTGSYNEQFF; CDR3nt: TGTGCCAGTAGTATAGCCCCCACTGGGTCCTACAATGAGCAGTTCTTC